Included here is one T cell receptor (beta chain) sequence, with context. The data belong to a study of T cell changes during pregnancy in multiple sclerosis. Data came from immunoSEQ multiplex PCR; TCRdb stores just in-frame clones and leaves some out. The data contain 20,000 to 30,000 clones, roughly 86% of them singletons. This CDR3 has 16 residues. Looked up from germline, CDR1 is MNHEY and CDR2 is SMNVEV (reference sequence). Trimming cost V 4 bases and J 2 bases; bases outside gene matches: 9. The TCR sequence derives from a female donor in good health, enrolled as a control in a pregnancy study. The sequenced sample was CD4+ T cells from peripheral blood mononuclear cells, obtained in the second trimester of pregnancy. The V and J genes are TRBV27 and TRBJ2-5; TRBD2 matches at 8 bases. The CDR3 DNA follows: TGTGCCAGCAGTTACAGCGGGAGAGGGAGGCAAGAGACCCAGTACTTC. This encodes CASSYSGRGRQETQYF.